These 3 T cell receptor beta chains came from one sample sequenced in a study of blood T cell repertoires in COVID-19 (TCRdb year 2020). Libraries came from the immunoSEQ multiplex PCR assay. TCRdb took this table from immuneACCESS and kept in-frame rearrangements with V and J called. Such tables lack part of the clones; where checked against another copy, unresolved V genes explain under half of the gap, and the rest is unexplained. This sample lists about 120,000 clones; 60% to 85% were detected once. 2% to 2.5% of the sample is in the top ten clones. Sequenced sample: peripheral blood. The receptors derive from an older man with acute or convalescent COVID-19.

This clone was seen a handful of times. The chain uses TRBV9 and TRBJ2-1, with TRBD2 matching over 7 bases. CDR1 is SGDLS and CDR2 is YYNGEE in the germline V gene. The CDR3 has 14 amino acids. The V segment lost 7 bases and the J segment 3 bases; nucleotides outside the gene matches: 7. This CDR3 is CASVLADVYNEQFF. CDR3 nucleotides: TGTGCCAGCGTCCTAGCGGATGTCTACAATGAGCAGTTCTTC.

The genes are TRBV18 and TRBJ1-2; 7 nucleotides line up with TRBD1. This CDR3 is built from 14 residues. V shed 3 bases, J shed 2 bases, and the junction held 3 bases outside the gene matches. Germline V lookup: CDR1 KGHSH, CDR2 LQKENI. The CDR3 protein is CASSPTGQNYGYTF. CDR3 sequence (DNA): TGTGCCAGCTCACCTACGGGACAGAACTATGGCTACACCTTC.

The CDR3 sequence: CASSLGTRVSYGYTF. The DNA for the CDR3 is TGTGCCAGCAGCTTAGGGACCAGGGTTAGCTATGGCTACACCTTC. This chain connects TRBV7-8 to TRBJ1-2; D may be TRBD1 (5 bases). V lost 1 base to trimming and J lost 4 bases, with 13 bases between them. The germline V gene has CDR1 SGHVS and CDR2 FQNEAQ. This CDR3 is 15 amino acids long.